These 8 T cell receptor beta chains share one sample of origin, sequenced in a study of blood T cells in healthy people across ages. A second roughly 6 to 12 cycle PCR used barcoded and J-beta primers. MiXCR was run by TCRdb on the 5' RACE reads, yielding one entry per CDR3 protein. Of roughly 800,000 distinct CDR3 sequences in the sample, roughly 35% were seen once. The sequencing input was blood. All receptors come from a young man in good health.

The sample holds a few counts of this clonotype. The CDR3 nucleotides are TGTGCCAGCATCGAATCTTGGGGAGGGTACACTGAAGCTTTCTTT. The encoded protein is CASIESWGGYTEAFF. V usage is TRBV7-9 and J usage is TRBJ1-1; no clear D gene. V was shortened by 7 bases and J by 3 bases, with 18 bases between the two germline ends. CDR1 and CDR2 (germline): SEHNR, FQNEAQ (reference sequence). There are 15 residues in the CDR3.

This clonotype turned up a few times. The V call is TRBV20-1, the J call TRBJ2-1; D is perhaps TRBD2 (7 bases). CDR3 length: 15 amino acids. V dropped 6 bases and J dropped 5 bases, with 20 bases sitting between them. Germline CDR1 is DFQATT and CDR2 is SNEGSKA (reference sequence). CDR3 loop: CSARTLGRGNNEQFF. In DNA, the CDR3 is TGCAGTGCCCGTACCCTGGGGAGGGGGAACAATGAGCAGTTCTTC.

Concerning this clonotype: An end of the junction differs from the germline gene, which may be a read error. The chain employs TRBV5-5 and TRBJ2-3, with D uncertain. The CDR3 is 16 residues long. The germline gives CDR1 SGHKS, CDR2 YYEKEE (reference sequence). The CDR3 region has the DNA TGTGCCAGCAGCTCAAGGGTCATTAGTGGCACAGATACGCAGTGTTTT. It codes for CASSSRVISGTDTQCF.

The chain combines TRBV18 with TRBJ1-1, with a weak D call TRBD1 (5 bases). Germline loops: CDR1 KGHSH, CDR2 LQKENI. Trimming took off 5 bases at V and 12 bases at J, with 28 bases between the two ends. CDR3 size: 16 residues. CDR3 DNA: TGTGCCAGCTCAACGGTCGGGGTACAGGCAAAACCCGAAACTTTCTTT. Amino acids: CASSTVGVQAKPETFF.

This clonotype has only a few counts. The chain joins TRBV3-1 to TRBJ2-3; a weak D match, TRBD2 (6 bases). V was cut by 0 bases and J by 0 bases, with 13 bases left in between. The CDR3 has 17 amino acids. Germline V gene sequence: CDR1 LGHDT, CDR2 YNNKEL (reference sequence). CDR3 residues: CASSQDFGRGSTDTQYF. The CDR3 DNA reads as TGTGCCAGCAGCCAAGATTTCGGGCGGGGTAGCACAGATACGCAGTATTTT.

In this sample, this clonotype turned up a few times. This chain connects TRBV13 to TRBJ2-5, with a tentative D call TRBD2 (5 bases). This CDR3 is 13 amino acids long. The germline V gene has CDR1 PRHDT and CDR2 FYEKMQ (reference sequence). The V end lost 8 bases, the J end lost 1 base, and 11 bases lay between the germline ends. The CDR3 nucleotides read TGTGCCAGCGGCGGGCAGCTCCAAGAGACCCAGTACTTC. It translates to CASGGQLQETQYF.

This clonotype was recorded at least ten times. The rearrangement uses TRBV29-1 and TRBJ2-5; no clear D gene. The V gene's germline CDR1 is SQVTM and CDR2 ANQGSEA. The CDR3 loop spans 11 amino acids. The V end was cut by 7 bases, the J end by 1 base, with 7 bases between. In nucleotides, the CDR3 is TGCAGCGGAGAGACCCAAGAGACCCAGTACTTC. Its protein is CSGETQETQYF.

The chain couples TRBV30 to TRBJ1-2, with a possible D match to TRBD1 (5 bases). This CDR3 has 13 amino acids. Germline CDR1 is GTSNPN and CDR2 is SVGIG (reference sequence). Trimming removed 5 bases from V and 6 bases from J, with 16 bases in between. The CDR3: CAWLPAGSDGYTF. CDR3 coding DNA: TGTGCCTGGCTCCCCGCAGGGTCGGATGGCTACACCTTC.